This T cell receptor (beta chain) was profiled in a study of radiotherapy plus CTLA-4 blockade in lung cancer. Study summary: An objective response was seen in approximately 17% of patients, and disease control in 25% to 40%.

Profiled with immunoSEQ multiplex PCR; TCRdb holds only in-frame clones, not every one. The sample has roughly 110,000 clones; around 85% are singletons. This CDR3 region has 17 residues. Trimming cost V 4 bases and J 0 bases; bases outside gene matches: 9. Germline CDR1 MGHRA, CDR2 YSYEKL. V is TRBV4-1 and J is TRBJ2-7; 10 nucleotides line up with TRBD2. The material was peripheral blood, obtained from a patient treated with radiotherapy plus ipilimumab. The origin of this receptor is a human donor with non-small cell lung cancer that progressed on radiotherapy plus ipilimumab. Some clones in this sample may be carry-over from other donors' samples. CDR3 coding DNA: TGCGCCAGCAGCCCCCGGACTAGCGGCCGCCTCTCCTACGAGCAGTACTTC. This sequence encodes CASSPRTSGRLSYEQYF.